This is a list of T cell receptor beta chains from one sample in a study of cytomegalovirus exposure and HLA in healthy donors. Sequenced by immunoSEQ multiplex PCR; TCRdb stores in-frame clones only, minus some. The data show fewer than 150,000 clones, around 85% seen once. Sequencing used PBMCs. These receptors were taken from a female donor in good health and CMV-seronegative. CDR3s include the opening cysteine and the closing phenylalanine or tryptophan. The order of the fields is V gene, clone size, J gene, D gene, CDR3 protein, CDR3 DNA. D genes are given only for firm matches. Size values are once, few and many counts, or a class for expanded clones, and some rows have none.

v_call: TRBV19; clone_size: .; j_call: TRBJ1-1; d_call: TRBD1; cdr3_aa: CASSIGTGGRTEAFF; cdr3_nt: TGTGCCAGTAGTATTGGGACAGGGGGAAGGACTGAAGCTTTCTTT
v_call: TRBV6-5; clone_size: .; j_call: TRBJ2-7; d_call: TRBD1; cdr3_aa: CATRLTGSDEQYF; cdr3_nt: TGTGCCACCCGACTGACAGGGAGCGACGAGCAGTACTTC
v_call: TRBV5-4; clone_size: once; j_call: TRBJ2-5; d_call: .; cdr3_aa: CASSLGGSEVETQYF; cdr3_nt: TGTGCCAGCAGCTTGGGAGGGAGTGAGGTTGAGACCCAGTACTTC
v_call: TRBV6-1; clone_size: .; j_call: TRBJ1-3; d_call: .; cdr3_aa: CASRQSSGNTIYF; cdr3_nt: TGTGCCAGCAGACAGAGCTCTGGAAACACCATATATTTT
v_call: TRBV7-9; clone_size: .; j_call: TRBJ2-5; d_call: .; cdr3_aa: CASSSETQYF; cdr3_nt: TGTGCCAGCTCCTCCGAGACCCAGTACTTC
v_call: TRBV4-1; clone_size: .; j_call: TRBJ2-1; d_call: .; cdr3_aa: CASSQEAVRGNEQFF; cdr3_nt: TGCGCCAGCAGCCAAGAGGCAGTACGGGGCAATGAGCAGTTCTTC
v_call: TRBV27; clone_size: few; j_call: TRBJ1-5; d_call: TRBD1; cdr3_aa: CASSLRQGGRQPQHF; cdr3_nt: TGTGCCAGCAGTTTAAGACAGGGAGGAAGGCAGCCCCAGCATTTT
v_call: TRBV13; clone_size: .; j_call: TRBJ2-7; d_call: TRBD2; cdr3_aa: CASSFTSGRGYEQYF; cdr3_nt: TGTGCCAGCAGCTTTACTAGCGGGAGAGGATACGAGCAGTACTTC
v_call: TRBV28; clone_size: .; j_call: TRBJ2-5; d_call: .; cdr3_aa: CASSSLRDTRNF; cdr3_nt: TGTGCCAGCAGTTCACTACGGGACACCCGAAACTTC
v_call: TRBV7-9; clone_size: .; j_call: TRBJ1-1; d_call: .; cdr3_aa: CASSLSGRGTEAFF; cdr3_nt: TGTGCCAGCAGCTTGTCAGGGCGGGGAACTGAAGCTTTCTTT
v_call: TRBV7-9; clone_size: .; j_call: TRBJ1-1; d_call: .; cdr3_aa: CASSPPTGNTEAFF; cdr3_nt: TGTGCCAGCAGCCCCCCGACAGGGAACACTGAAGCTTTCTTT
v_call: TRBV30; clone_size: .; j_call: TRBJ1-2; d_call: .; cdr3_aa: CAWSVQESYGYTF; cdr3_nt: TGTGCCTGGAGTGTGCAAGAGTCGTATGGCTACACCTTC
v_call: TRBV6-5; clone_size: .; j_call: TRBJ1-6; d_call: .; cdr3_aa: CASSYSEDSPLHF; cdr3_nt: TGTGCCAGCAGTTACTCGGAGGATTCACCCCTCCACTTT
v_call: TRBV6-1; clone_size: .; j_call: TRBJ1-2; d_call: .; cdr3_aa: CASSEALPGLGGYTF; cdr3_nt: TGTGCCAGCAGTGAAGCGCTTCCGGGACTAGGAGGCTACACCTTC
v_call: TRBV4-1; clone_size: .; j_call: TRBJ1-5; d_call: .; cdr3_aa: CASSPVPGGLSNQPQHF; cdr3_nt: TGCGCCAGCAGCCCGGTTCCGGGGGGGCTTAGCAATCAGCCCCAGCATTTT
v_call: TRBV7-8; clone_size: .; j_call: TRBJ2-5; d_call: .; cdr3_aa: CASSFGGTTQYF; cdr3_nt: TGTGCCAGCAGCTTCGGGGGTACGACCCAGTACTTC
v_call: TRBV19; clone_size: .; j_call: TRBJ2-5; d_call: .; cdr3_aa: CASSMGQGSLETQYF; cdr3_nt: TGTGCCAGTAGTATGGGGCAGGGGAGTTTGGAGACCCAGTACTTC
v_call: TRBV5-4; clone_size: once; j_call: TRBJ1-2; d_call: TRBD1; cdr3_aa: CASSQGTDYGYTF; cdr3_nt: TGTGCCAGCAGCCAAGGGACAGACTATGGCTACACCTTC
v_call: TRBV19; clone_size: .; j_call: TRBJ1-2; d_call: .; cdr3_aa: CATLKKDGDGYTF; cdr3_nt: TGTGCCACCTTAAAGAAGGACGGGGATGGCTACACCTTC
v_call: TRBV28; clone_size: .; j_call: TRBJ1-1; d_call: .; cdr3_aa: CASRPSWEGAEAFF; cdr3_nt: TGTGCCAGCAGACCCTCCTGGGAGGGCGCTGAAGCTTTCTTT
v_call: TRBV7-3; clone_size: .; j_call: TRBJ2-4; d_call: .; cdr3_aa: CASSLTNSGNIQYF; cdr3_nt: TGTGCCAGCAGCTTAACTAATTCGGGAAACATTCAGTACTTC
v_call: TRBV25-1; clone_size: .; j_call: TRBJ1-1; d_call: .; cdr3_aa: CASSDNGPKVTEAFF; cdr3_nt: TGTGCCAGCAGTGATAATGGGCCGAAGGTAACTGAAGCTTTCTTT
v_call: TRBV5-6; clone_size: .; j_call: TRBJ2-1; d_call: TRBD1; cdr3_aa: CASSLPGGIYNEQFF; cdr3_nt: TGTGCCAGCAGCTTGCCAGGGGGCATCTACAATGAGCAGTTCTTC
v_call: TRBV6-6; clone_size: few; j_call: TRBJ1-1; d_call: .; cdr3_aa: CASTPDWSPSEAFF; cdr3_nt: TGTGCCAGCACCCCCGATTGGAGTCCCTCTGAAGCTTTCTTT
v_call: TRBV28; clone_size: .; j_call: TRBJ2-3; d_call: TRBD2; cdr3_aa: CASSKREGTDTQYF; cdr3_nt: TGTGCCAGCAGCAAGCGGGAGGGCACAGATACGCAGTATTTT
v_call: TRBV6-1; clone_size: .; j_call: TRBJ2-7; d_call: .; cdr3_aa: CASSEGTLSIYEQYF; cdr3_nt: TGTGCCAGCAGTGAAGGGACTCTTAGTATCTACGAGCAGTACTTC
v_call: TRBV6-5; clone_size: .; j_call: TRBJ1-1; d_call: .; cdr3_aa: CASSPVGGNTEAFF; cdr3_nt: TGTGCCAGCAGCCCCGTAGGGGGTAACACTGAAGCTTTCTTT